A single sample gave rise to the 16 T cell receptor beta chains below, sequenced in a study of beta chain features in type 1 diabetes. The sequenced template was cDNA made from the entire isolated RNA. TCRdb keeps only in-frame clones here, not all; method: immunoSEQ multiplex PCR. The sample lists some 500,000 clones; about an eighth were seen once. Sequences were obtained from naive CD4+ T cells from blood. Receptor source: a woman under 30 in good health.

The rearrangement joins TRBV28 to TRBJ2-5, with 9 bases matching TRBD1. V lost 5 bases and J lost 5; bases outside the gene matches: 9. From germline, CDR1 is MDHEN and CDR2 SYDVKM. This CDR3 has 15 residues. In DNA form, the CDR3 reads TGTGCCAGCAGTAAGAACAGGGGGCGCGAGGAGACCCAGTACTTC. This encodes CASSKNRGREETQYF.

The sample holds a few counts of this clone. J is TRBJ2-5 and V is TRBV5-1, with 8 bases that match TRBD1. J gave up 4 bases and V 1 base, and 6 bases lay outside the gene matches. This CDR3 comprises 15 residues. Per the germline V gene, CDR1 is SGHRS and CDR2 is YFSETQ. This CDR3 reads CASSLPRQGTETQYF. For the CDR3, the DNA is TGCGCCAGCAGCTTGCCGAGACAGGGGACAGAGACCCAGTACTTC.

This clone was observed a few times. V gene TRBV7-2 combines with J gene TRBJ2-1; no clear D. The CDR3 runs to 16 residues. CDR1 and CDR2 (germline): SGHTA, FQGNSA. V lost 1 base and J 0 bases, leaving 10 bases between the germline ends. The CDR3 DNA sequence: TGTGCCAGCAGCTTAGTGCTCTTGAGCTCCTACAATGAGCAGTTCTTC. It codes for CASSLVLLSSYNEQFF.

The V call is TRBV4-2, the J call TRBJ2-7; D unresolved. Germline CDR1 LGHNA, CDR2 YNFKEQ. Trimming shortened V by 0 bases and J by 2 bases, and 11 bases separated the two germline ends. The CDR3 totals 15 residues. CDR3 nucleotide sequence: TGTGCCAGCAGCCAAGATCTGGACGTGGCCTACGAGCAGTACGTC. This sequence encodes CASSQDLDVAYEQYV.

This chain links TRBV7-2 with TRBJ2-7; no clear D gene. V lost 3 bases and J lost 4, with 10 bases in between. This CDR3 spans 13 amino acids. Per the germline V gene, CDR1 is SGHTA and CDR2 is FQGNSA. CDR3 loop: CASSLGNSYEQYF. CDR3 nucleotides: TGTGCCAGCAGCTTGGGCAACAGTTACGAGCAGTACTTC.

J is TRBJ2-5 and V is TRBV7-2; 10 nucleotides agree with TRBD1. The CDR3 has 18 amino acids. In germline, CDR1 is SGHTA, CDR2 FQGNSA. After removal of 5 bases from V and 2 bases from J, the junction contained 14 bases not matched to a gene. The CDR3 region has the DNA TGTGCCAGCAGCCCATTAACGACCTCGGGACAGGGGCAAGAGACCCAGTACTTC. It codes for CASSPLTTSGQGQETQYF.

This clone was recorded a few times. This chain links TRBV6-1 with TRBJ1-3; 7 nucleotides line up with TRBD1. Germline values: CDR1 MNHNS, CDR2 SASEGT. There are 15 residues in the CDR3. J gave up 4 bases and V 5 bases, and 8 bases lay outside the gene matches. The CDR3 DNA reads TGTGCCAGCAGTCTAGACAGGGCGAGAGGAAACACCATATATTTT. Translation gives CASSLDRARGNTIYF.

This clone was seen a handful of times. The V call is TRBV10-2, the J call TRBJ2-5; D possibly corresponds to TRBD1 (6 bases). CDR1 is WSHSY, CDR2 SAAADI, per germline. V lost 8 bases and J 6 bases, leaving 16 bases between the germline ends. The CDR3 length is 13 residues. The CDR3 protein is CASAAGASQTQYF. The CDR3 DNA reads as TGCGCCAGCGCCGCAGGGGCTTCTCAGACCCAGTACTTC.

In DNA, the CDR3 is TGTGCCACCAGCAGAGTATCAGGCAATCAGCCCCAGCATTTT. As protein: CATSRVSGNQPQHF. This sequence joins TRBV15 and TRBJ1-5; no firm D call. CDR1 is LNHNV and CDR2 is YYDKDF in the germline V gene (reference sequence). The length of the CDR3 is 14 residues. Trimming left V 1 base short and J 2 bases short, with 6 bases between.

In this sample, this clone turned up a few times. The V call is TRBV7-9, the J call TRBJ2-3; D remains unclear. There are 15 residues in the CDR3. Between the trimmed V and J ends, which lost 1 base and 5 bases, there was a span of 13 bases. Germline V CDR1 and CDR2: SEHNR, FQNEAQ (reference sequence). The CDR3 region has the DNA TGTGCCAGCAGCTTAGTTATAGGTTATGGAGATACGCAGTATTTT. Its protein is CASSLVIGYGDTQYF.

This clone was counted a few times. The chain recombines TRBV18 with TRBJ2-3; perhaps TRBD1 as D (6 bases). V dropped 2 bases and J dropped 6 bases, with 9 bases sitting between them. In germline, CDR1 is KGHSH, CDR2 LQKENI. This CDR3 spans 13 amino acids. Here the CDR3 DNA reads TGTGCCAGCTCACCATTGAGGGGGGATACGCAGTATTTT. Translated, it gives CASSPLRGDTQYF.

This clone was found a few times. The chain uses TRBV18 and TRBJ2-7; D not certain. This CDR3 has 13 residues. Trimming stripped 2 bases from V and 2 bases from J, with 7 bases between. Germline V gene lookup returns CDR1 KGHSH and CDR2 LQKENI. The CDR3 loop reads CASSPASTYEQYF. In nucleotides, the CDR3 is TGTGCCAGCTCACCAGCCAGTACCTACGAGCAGTACTTC. Based on the CDR3 plus reference TRBV18 and TRBJ2-7, the full variable domain is NAGVMQNPRHLVRRRGQEARLRCSPMKGHSHVYWYRQLPEEGLKFMVYLQKENIIDESGMPKERFSAEFPKEGPSILRIQQVVRGDSAAYFCASSPASTYEQYFGPGTRLTVT.

This clone was counted only a few times. The chain combines TRBV6-1 with TRBJ2-2, with 7 bases lining up with TRBD1. Germline CDR1 and CDR2: MNHNS and SASEGT. The V and J ends lost 7 bases and 4 bases, in that order; junction bases with no gene match: 6. The CDR3 is 14 amino acids. CDR3 loop: CASKGGLGTGELFF. The CDR3 coding sequence is TGTGCCAGCAAAGGGGGCCTCGGCACCGGGGAGCTGTTTTTT.

A remark on this clone: The sample contains more than one DNA sequence encoding this CDR3. The rearrangement links TRBV29-1 to TRBJ1-1; D is unresolved. CDR1 is SQVTM and CDR2 is ANQGSEA in the germline V gene. CDR3 size: 10 residues. Trimming stripped 6 bases from V and 2 bases from J, with 4 bases between. The CDR3 nucleotides are TGCAGCGTCCTAAACACTGAAGCTTTCTTT. As protein: CSVLNTEAFF.

This clone has more than one count but fewer than ten. The V call is TRBV2, the J call TRBJ2-1; D is perhaps TRBD1 (5 bases). There are 12 residues in the CDR3. Germline assignment: CDR1 SNHLY and CDR2 FYNNEI. Deletions cut 3 bases from V and 8 bases from J, with 8 bases between. CDR3 amino acids: CASSDRDHEQFF. The DNA of the CDR3 is TGTGCCAGCAGTGACAGGGATCATGAGCAGTTCTTC.

The V call is TRBV2, the J call TRBJ2-3, with D tentatively TRBD1 (6 bases). The CDR3 has 16 residues. Deletions cut 6 bases from V and 0 bases from J, with 16 bases between. Germline CDR1 is SNHLY and CDR2 is FYNNEI. The CDR3 is CASSRTGLTSTDTQYF. The CDR3 DNA follows: TGTGCCAGCAGCCGCACAGGGTTAACTAGCACAGATACGCAGTATTTT.